One sample yielded the 32 T cell receptor beta chains listed below, sequenced in a study of preoperative IRX-2 immunotherapy in early breast cancer. The treatment is: preoperative locoregional IRX-2 cytokine immunotherapy. The data were produced by immunoSEQ multiplex PCR, yet TCRdb's version contains in-frame clones alone and is incomplete. The sample lists roughly 62,000 clones, approximately 94% occurring once. Sampling was carried out from a patient treated with IRX-2 immunotherapy. The receptors shown here come from a human donor with breast cancer.

The rearrangement joins TRBV4-3 to TRBJ1-3; D is unresolved. CDR1 is LGHNA and CDR2 is YSLEER in the germline V gene. V gave up 0 bases and J gave up 4 bases, with 16 bases separating them. The CDR3 runs to 17 residues. This chain's CDR3 is CASSQELKAQWGNTIYF. DNA of the CDR3: TGCGCCAGCAGCCAAGAGTTGAAGGCCCAGTGGGGAAACACCATATATTTT.

The V and J genes are TRBV10-3 and TRBJ1-5; no definite D call. CDR3 size: 13 residues. Germline CDR1 ENHRY, CDR2 SYGVKD. Trimming removed 6 bases from V and 7 bases from J, with 13 bases in between. DNA for the CDR3: TGTGCCATCAGCTGGGCAGGAGGACAGCCCCAGCATTTT. Residues: CAISWAGGQPQHF.

This chain links TRBV28 with TRBJ2-1; possibly TRBD2 for D (6 bases). Germline V gene sequence: CDR1 MDHEN, CDR2 SYDVKM. This CDR3 has 16 residues. V dropped 5 bases and J dropped 8 bases, with 22 bases sitting between them. In DNA form, the CDR3 reads TGTGCCAGCAGTCTCCCGACTAGAGTGCTTCGGGATGAGCAGTTCTTC. Translation: CASSLPTRVLRDEQFF.

The chain combines TRBV27 with TRBJ2-1; perhaps TRBD1 as D (6 bases). Trimming shortened V by 1 base and J by 4 bases, and 20 bases separated the two germline ends. Germline CDR1 MNHEY, CDR2 SMNVEV (reference sequence). The CDR3 has 18 amino acids. In DNA, the CDR3 is TGTGCCAGCAGTTTATTGGGTCCAACTAAAGGGGGATACAATGAGCAGTTCTTC. It encodes CASSLLGPTKGGYNEQFF.

The chain joins TRBV19 to TRBJ2-7; TRBD1 matches at 9 bases. Looked up from germline, CDR1 is LNHDA and CDR2 is SQIVND (reference sequence). CDR3 size: 16 residues. V lost 1 base and J lost 2; bases outside the gene matches: 6. CDR3 sequence (DNA): TGTGCCAGTAGTATAGGGCGGACAGGGGTCCCCTACGAGCAGTACTTC. Translation gives CASSIGRTGVPYEQYF.

The chain has TRBV2 and TRBJ2-2, with TRBD2 matching over 11 bases. The CDR3 covers 16 residues. Germline V gene data show CDR1 as SNHLY and CDR2 as FYNNEI. V was pared by 5 bases and J by 7 bases, with 9 bases of the junction left unmatched. The CDR3 nucleotides read TGTGCCAGCAGTCGCCTAGCGGGGGGCCGGAGCGGGGAGCTGTTTTTT. This encodes CASSRLAGGRSGELFF.

The CDR3 nucleotides are TGTGCCAGCAGCTTAATAATAGGGGATCAGCCCCAGCATTTT. Translating gives CASSLIIGDQPQHF. This rearrangement joins TRBV7-2 to TRBJ1-5, with D possibly being TRBD1 (5 bases). CDR3 length: 14 residues. With 2 bases removed from V and 5 bases from J, the gap between germline ends came to 10 bases. Per germline, CDR1 SGHTA and CDR2 FQGNSA. Filled out from reference TRBV7-2 and TRBJ1-5, the complete variable domain reads GAGVSQSPSNKVTEKGKDVELRCDPISGHTALYWYRQSLGQGLEFLIYFQGNSAPDKSGLPSDRFSAERTGGSVSTLTIQRTQQEDSAVYLCASSLIIGDQPQHFGDGTRLSIL.

For the CDR3, the DNA is TGTGCCAGCAGCTCGATCGAGATGGGGGCCCGCGAAGAGACCCAGTACTTC. Its translation is CASSSIEMGAREETQYF. J is TRBJ2-5 and V is TRBV7-9; tentative D call: TRBD1 (6 bases). Germline-derived CDR1 and CDR2 are SEHNR and FQNEAQ (reference sequence). The CDR3 covers 17 residues. Trimming took 4 bases from V and 3 from J, leaving 21 bases between them.

This rearrangement joins TRBV9 to TRBJ1-2; D not certain. CDR3 length equals 14 residues. CDR1 SGDLS and CDR2 YYNGEE come from the germline V gene. V was pared by 0 bases and J by 6 bases, with 12 bases between. The CDR3 DNA is TGTGCCAGCAGCGTAGCGCACGAATTGGATGGCTACACCTTC. This codes for CASSVAHELDGYTF.

This chain connects TRBV11-3 to TRBJ2-1, with 11 bases identical to TRBD2. The germline V gene encodes CDR1 SGHNT and CDR2 YENEEA. This CDR3 is built from 17 residues. Trimming at V came to 1 base and at J to 0 bases, leaving 2 bases not matched to a gene. The CDR3 region has the DNA TGTGCCAGCAGCTTAGGACTAGCGGGGAGCTCCTACAATGAGCAGTTCTTC. Translating it yields CASSLGLAGSSYNEQFF.

The chain links TRBV7-2 to TRBJ2-1; D unresolved. Germline V gene lookup returns CDR1 SGHTA and CDR2 FQGNSA. Trimming pared 2 bases from V and 7 bases from J, leaving 9 bases between. This CDR3 contains 13 residues. CDR3 DNA sequence: TGTGCCAGCAGCTTACCGGGTCCGAATGAGCAGTTCTTC. This sequence encodes CASSLPGPNEQFF.

This chain connects TRBV6-5 to TRBJ1-1; a possible D gene is TRBD1 (5 bases). The CDR3 contains 14 residues. V was trimmed by 5 bases and J by 4 bases, leaving 14 bases between them. The germline V gene encodes CDR1 MNHEY and CDR2 SVGAGI. The CDR3: CASSLRQISTEAFF. The CDR3 DNA sequence: TGTGCCAGCAGTCTCCGACAGATATCCACTGAAGCTTTCTTT.

The chain has TRBV4-3 and TRBJ1-2; TRBD1 aligns across 8 bases. The CDR3 has 13 amino acids. In germline, CDR1 is LGHNA, CDR2 YSLEER. V lost 0 bases, J lost 8 bases, and 2 bases stayed unmatched. For the CDR3, the DNA is TGCGCCAGCAGCCAAGAAGGACAGGGAGGCTACACCTTC. This sequence encodes CASSQEGQGGYTF.

This sequence joins TRBV9 and TRBJ2-7, with D possibly being TRBD1 (6 bases). Germline V CDR1 and CDR2: SGDLS, YYNGEE. V lost 0 bases to trimming and J lost 3 bases, with 22 bases between them. This CDR3 region has 18 residues. CDR3 region: CASSVDPSGGQKHYEQYF. As DNA, the CDR3 is TGTGCCAGCAGCGTAGATCCCTCCGGAGGACAGAAACACTACGAGCAGTACTTC.

The table lists this clone with a count of one. This chain joins TRBV7-9 and TRBJ2-7; D uncertain. The V gene's germline CDR1 is SEHNR and CDR2 FQNEAQ (reference sequence). The CDR3 consists of 14 residues. V was clipped by 3 bases and J by 5 bases, with 14 bases between them. The CDR3 loop is CASSFLTRPNEQYF. The CDR3 DNA reads as TGTGCCAGCAGCTTCCTAACCCGTCCCAACGAGCAGTACTTC.

The chain recombines TRBV7-6 with TRBJ2-7; maybe TRBD2 (5 bases). The CDR3 runs 13 residues. Germline CDR1 is SGHVS and CDR2 is FNYEAQ. The V and J ends lost 5 bases and 2 bases respectively, with 10 bases between them. CDR3 in amino acids: CASSITGTYEQYF. The CDR3, as DNA: TGTGCCAGCAGCATTACCGGGACCTACGAGCAGTACTTC.

The chain has TRBV7-2 and TRBJ2-4; unclear D gene. Germline-derived CDR1 and CDR2 are SGHTA and FQGNSA. The CDR3 loop spans 12 amino acids. Trimming cost V 5 bases and J 9 bases, with 11 bases left between them. DNA of the CDR3: TGTGCCAGCAGCCCAGTGGGCGGCATTCAGTACTTC. Translating it yields CASSPVGGIQYF.

V usage is TRBV5-1 and J usage is TRBJ2-5; perhaps TRBD1 as D (6 bases). From germline, CDR1 is SGHRS and CDR2 YFSETQ. This CDR3 has 13 residues. V gave up 2 bases and J gave up 4 bases, with 9 bases separating them. The CDR3 nucleotides read TGCGCCAGCAGCTTCGAGGGGGTAGAGACCCAGTACTTC. Its translation: CASSFEGVETQYF.

J is TRBJ1-2 and V is TRBV10-1, with a tentative D call TRBD1 (5 bases). V lost 4 bases to trimming and J lost 1 base, with 10 bases between them. CDR1 and CDR2 (germline): WNHNN, SYGVQD (reference sequence). The CDR3 runs to 14 residues. The CDR3 nucleotides read TGCGCCAGCAGTGGGGACGGGATTAACTATGGCTACACCTTC. It specifies CASSGDGINYGYTF.

The chain employs TRBV19 and TRBJ2-2; D may be TRBD2 (6 bases). CDR1 is LNHDA, CDR2 SQIVND, per germline (reference sequence). The CDR3 consists of 13 residues. V dropped 5 bases and J dropped 3 bases, with 7 bases sitting between them. DNA for the CDR3: TGTGCCAGTAGTCGGAGGGACACCGGGGAGCTGTTTTTT. Translating gives CASSRRDTGELFF.

The CDR3 here is CASSQSGGRAAYEQYF. The CDR3, as DNA: TGTGCCAGCAGCCAGAGCGGCGGGAGGGCCGCGTACGAGCAGTACTTC. V and J are TRBV4-2 and TRBJ2-7; 9 nucleotides agree with TRBD2. Germline V gives CDR1 LGHNA, CDR2 YNFKEQ. The CDR3 runs 16 residues. The J segment lost 4 bases and the V segment lost 3 bases, leaving 10 bases of the junction unmatched.

The genes are TRBV9 and TRBJ2-1, with D hard to call. CDR3 length: 13 amino acids. V lost 0 bases, J lost 8 bases, and 9 bases lay in between. In germline, CDR1 is SGDLS, CDR2 YYNGEE. CDR3 amino acids: CASSVEGMDEQFF. The CDR3 bases are TGTGCCAGCAGCGTAGAAGGTATGGATGAGCAGTTCTTC.

The chain links TRBV30 to TRBJ1-3; D not resolved. This CDR3 has 15 amino acids. CDR1 is GTSNPN and CDR2 is SVGIG in the germline V gene (reference sequence). The V end lost 0 bases, the J end lost 0 bases, and 9 bases lay between the germline ends. DNA for the CDR3: TGTGCCTGGAGTGTACGCATTTTCTCTGGAAACACCATATATTTT. Residues: CAWSVRIFSGNTIYF.

V gene TRBV18 combines with J gene TRBJ1-2; TRBD1 matches at 7 bases. The germline V gene encodes CDR1 KGHSH and CDR2 LQKENI. J was trimmed by 4 bases and V by 2 bases; bases with no gene match: 4. The CDR3 length is 14 residues. For the CDR3, the DNA is TGTGCCAGCTCACCAGACTCAGGGGGCTATGGCTACACCTTC. Residues: CASSPDSGGYGYTF.

CDR3 DNA sequence: TGTGCCAGCAGCAGGGGACAGGACCGGCGGTTCTTC. Amino acids: CASSRGQDRRFF. The chain is built from TRBV5-4 and TRBJ2-1, with 8 positions matching TRBD1. The junction had 9 bases not matched to a gene; V was cut back by 4 bases and J by 15 bases. The CDR3 extends over 12 amino acids. Germline-derived CDR1 and CDR2 are SGHNT and YYREEE (reference sequence).

The chain has TRBV11-3 and TRBJ2-1; 7 bases are shared with TRBD2. V shed 1 base and J 4 bases; nucleotides not matched to a gene: 4. CDR1 and CDR2 from the germline V gene are SGHNT and YENEEA. The CDR3 covers 15 residues. CDR3 sequence reads: CASSLGAGAYNEQFF. The CDR3 nucleotides are TGTGCCAGCAGCTTAGGGGCGGGAGCGTACAATGAGCAGTTCTTC.

This chain connects TRBV9 to TRBJ2-2; D is perhaps TRBD2 (5 bases). The CDR3 contains 13 residues. Germline CDR1 SGDLS, CDR2 YYNGEE. V lost 7 bases and J lost 4, with 11 bases in between. The CDR3 protein is CASRGSSTGELFF. CDR3 DNA sequence: TGTGCCAGCCGGGGATCGAGCACCGGGGAGCTGTTTTTT.

CDR3 loop: CASSTRQGLEAFF. CDR3 DNA: TGTGCCAGCAGCACCCGACAGGGGCTTGAAGCTTTCTTT. The rearrangement joins TRBV9 to TRBJ1-1; 8 positions agree with TRBD1. This CDR3 contains 13 residues. CDR1 and CDR2 (germline): SGDLS, YYNGEE. V dropped 4 bases and J dropped 7; count of bases not matched to a gene: 6.

This clone was recorded once. V usage is TRBV7-2 and J usage is TRBJ2-2; the D gene is possibly TRBD2 (5 bases). Germline CDR1 reads SGHTA; CDR2 reads FQGNSA. V dropped 4 bases and J dropped 4 bases, with 7 bases sitting between them. The length of the CDR3 is 13 residues. CDR3 residues: CASSWSGTGELFF. The CDR3, as DNA: TGTGCCAGCAGCTGGAGCGGCACCGGGGAGCTGTTTTTT.

The rearrangement joins TRBV5-6 to TRBJ2-3; possible D gene TRBD2, 6 bases. The length of the CDR3 is 17 residues. The V gene lost 3 bases and the J gene lost 0 bases, with 17 bases spanning the gap. The V gene's germline CDR1 is SGHDT and CDR2 YYEEEE. The CDR3 loop is CASSYRVSGESTDTQYF. In DNA form, the CDR3 reads TGTGCCAGCAGCTATAGGGTTTCGGGGGAGAGCACAGATACGCAGTATTTT.

The chain links TRBV27 to TRBJ2-3; D is unresolved. Trimming left V 6 bases short and J 4 bases short, with 8 bases between. Germline V CDR1 and CDR2: MNHEY, SMNVEV (reference sequence). The CDR3 has 12 amino acids. The CDR3 DNA follows: TGTGCCAGCAGCCCTGGGTCAGATACGCAGTATTTT. Translated, it gives CASSPGSDTQYF.

V and J are TRBV7-2 and TRBJ1-2; 8 positions match TRBD1. CDR1 and CDR2 from the germline V gene are SGHTA and FQGNSA. CDR3 length: 16 amino acids. J gave up 4 bases and V 1 base, and 8 bases lay outside the gene matches. The DNA of the CDR3 is TGTGCCAGCAGCTTAGGGACAGGGCTTCTCTCCTATGGCTACACCTTC. Protein: CASSLGTGLLSYGYTF.